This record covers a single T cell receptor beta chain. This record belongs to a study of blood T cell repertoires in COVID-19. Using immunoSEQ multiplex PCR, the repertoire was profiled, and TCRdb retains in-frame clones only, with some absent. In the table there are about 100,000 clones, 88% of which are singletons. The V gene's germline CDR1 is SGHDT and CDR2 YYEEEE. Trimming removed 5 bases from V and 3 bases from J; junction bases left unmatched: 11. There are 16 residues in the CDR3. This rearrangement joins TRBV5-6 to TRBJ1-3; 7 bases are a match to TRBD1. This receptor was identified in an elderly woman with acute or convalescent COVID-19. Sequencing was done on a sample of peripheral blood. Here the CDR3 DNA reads TGTGCCAGCAGTTTTCCGACAGGGTTACTTGGAAACACCATATATTTT. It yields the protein CASSFPTGLLGNTIYF.